A single sample gave rise to the 9 T cell receptor beta chains below, sequenced in a study of OX40 agonist ivuxolimab in advanced cancers. Sequencing was performed with immunoSEQ multiplex PCR; in TCRdb, only in-frame clones are kept and a portion is missing. The top ten clones hold approximately 5.2% of a sample with fewer than 80,000 clones, 91% of them seen once. The input for sequencing was CD4+ or CD8+ T cells sorted from blood, taken in a trial of the OX40 agonist ivuxolimab. The source is an adult with an advanced solid tumor such as melanoma, head and neck, liver or kidney cancer.

This clone was observed a few times. The chain carries TRBV30 and TRBJ1-1; D is undetermined. Looked up from germline, CDR1 is GTSNPN and CDR2 is SVGIG (reference sequence). The CDR3 is 14 amino acids. The ends were cut back, 3 bases at V and 0 bases at J, with 11 bases in the middle. DNA of the CDR3: TGTGCCTGGAGCACAACCCCGATGAACACTGAAGCTTTCTTT. It translates to CAWSTTPMNTEAFF.

This rearrangement joins TRBV28 to TRBJ1-2; 9 bases fit TRBD1. Trimming removed 6 bases from V and 2 bases from J; junction bases left unmatched: 10. Germline V gene data show CDR1 as MDHEN and CDR2 as SYDVKM. This CDR3 contains 16 residues. The CDR3 sequence is CASRPPNRGRNYGYTF. The CDR3 bases are TGTGCCAGCAGGCCTCCGAACAGGGGGCGCAACTATGGCTACACCTTC.

V and J are TRBV7-2 and TRBJ2-3; 8 nucleotides agree with TRBD2. This CDR3 is 16 amino acids long. CDR1 is SGHTA, CDR2 FQGNSA, per germline. J gave up 1 base and V 1 base, and 4 bases lay outside the gene matches. CDR3 bases: TGTGCCAGCAGCTTAGAAGCGGGAGTCGGCACAGATACGCAGTATTTT. Residues: CASSLEAGVGTDTQYF. The full variable domain, in which reference TRBV7-2 and TRBJ2-3 provide the parts outside the CDR3, is GAGVSQSPSNKVTEKGKDVELRCDPISGHTALYWYRQSLGQGLEFLIYFQGNSAPDKSGLPSDRFSAERTGGSVSTLTIQRTQQEDSAVYLCASSLEAGVGTDTQYFGPGTRLTVL.

The chain recombines TRBV10-1 with TRBJ2-7; D gene ambiguous. The CDR3 sequence is 15 residues long. The V and J ends lost 3 bases and 4 bases respectively, with 16 bases between them. Germline V CDR1 and CDR2: WNHNN, SYGVQD (reference sequence). In DNA, the CDR3 is TGCGCCAGCAGTGACGACTTGGGATCTCAATACGAGCAGTACTTC. Translating gives CASSDDLGSQYEQYF.

The chain is built from TRBV18 and TRBJ2-5; 8 bases align to TRBD1. J was trimmed by 5 bases and V by 5 bases; bases with no gene match: 13. CDR3 length equals 16 residues. Germline V lookup: CDR1 KGHSH, CDR2 LQKENI. The CDR3 sequence: CASSVNLPQGAETQYF. The CDR3 DNA is TGTGCCAGCTCAGTGAATCTCCCGCAGGGGGCCGAGACCCAGTACTTC.

The chain has TRBV14 and TRBJ2-7; D not certain. V was trimmed by 1 base and J by 4 bases, leaving 8 bases between them. CDR1 is SGHDN and CDR2 is FVKESK in the germline V gene. The CDR3 consists of 13 residues. Written as DNA, the CDR3 is TGTGCCAGCAGCCAAGTGGCCAGTTACGAGCAGTACTTC. Protein: CASSQVASYEQYF.

The J gene is TRBJ2-7, the V gene TRBV5-6, with 7 bases identical to TRBD1. With 4 bases clipped from V and 4 bases from J, the junction kept 5 bases outside the gene matches. In germline, CDR1 is SGHDT, CDR2 YYEEEE. This CDR3 region has 13 residues. The CDR3 bases are TGTGCCAGCAGCAAACCGACAGGGTACGAGCAGTACTTC. Translation gives CASSKPTGYEQYF.

The chain recombines TRBV6-6 with TRBJ2-7, with 14 bases matching TRBD2. The CDR3 is 14 amino acids. The J segment lost 5 bases and the V segment lost 6 bases, leaving 3 bases of the junction unmatched. The germline V gene has CDR1 MNHNY and CDR2 SVGAGI (reference sequence). The CDR3 region is CASRLGLAGDEQYF. The CDR3, as DNA: TGTGCCAGCAGACTGGGACTAGCGGGAGACGAGCAGTACTTC.

CDR3 sequence: CAISETPGQSNQPQHF. The CDR3 DNA is TGTGCCATCAGTGAGACTCCGGGACAGAGTAATCAGCCCCAGCATTTT. V is TRBV10-3 and J is TRBJ1-5; 7 bases align to TRBD1. Trimming cost V 2 bases and J 4 bases; bases outside gene matches: 8. Germline lookup yields CDR1 ENHRY and CDR2 SYGVKD. The CDR3 covers 16 residues.